This T cell receptor (beta chain) was sequenced during a study of vaccination and CD4 T cells after COVID-19 (dated 2022 in TCRdb). Looking at the study overall: The convalescent cohort comprised six males and four females, including two Hispanic individuals, seven Caucasians, two Asians and one multiracial person. Overlapping spike peptide pools from SARS-CoV-2 and from the common cold coronaviruses HCoV-NL63, HCoV-OC43 and HCoV-229E were used as culture stimuli. In ten to eleven COVID-19 convalescent patients and a few infection-naive healthy vaccine recipients, researchers compared the spike-specific CD4+ TCR repertoire from before mRNA vaccination with the repertoire from after. Post-COVID blood samples from convalescent patients were collected a median of roughly 100 days after diagnosis, with a range of roughly 30 to 170 days. Post-vaccine blood samples were taken a median of about 72 days after the second vaccine dose, with a range of about 14 to 241 days. In control cultures, a CEFX viral epitope pool was used as positive control, an HIV-1 Nef peptide pool was used as negative control, or no peptide was added. Participants got two doses of the Pfizer-BioNTech BNT162b2 vaccine (n=8) or two doses of the Moderna mRNA-1273 vaccine (n=2). Study-wide findings and limitations: Of the vaccine-specific clones in convalescent patients, 304 of 307, or nearly all, reacted only to SARS-CoV-2 spike and did not cross-react with common cold coronaviruses. In convalescent patients, a median roughly 85% of post-vaccine SARS-CoV-2-reactive clones were detected only after vaccination, suggesting vaccine-specific priming. An increase in the median number of SARS-CoV-2-reactive clonotypes from approximately 21 after infection to some 40 after vaccination was observed, but the change was not found to be significant. The study included relatively few convalescent patients and did not analyze early timepoints after natural infection.

The CDR3 goes from the cysteine to the phenylalanine over 15 residues. Only the CDR3 DNA stays, 45 bases, in frame from base 1. The germline V gene yields SNHLY for CDR1 and FYNNEI for CDR2. V lost 2 bases and J lost 7 bases, and the count of bases not matched to a germline gene is 8. Libraries were built with PCR. DNA from cultured CD4+ T cells underwent TCR sequencing with the Oncomine TCR Beta short-read assay at the Johns Hopkins FTIC core. The QIAamp micro DNA kit was used to extract genomic DNA from the cultured CD4+ T cells. Oncomine TCR Beta libraries from cultured CD4+ T cells were pooled with unique dual indexes and sequenced on an Illumina iSeq 100. The published analysis was carried out like this. Non-productive sequences were removed, and CDR3s not starting with C, not ending with F or W, or shorter than 7 amino acids were discarded. The MANAFEST web application identified antigen-specific clonotypes by comparing peptide-stimulated wells against reference wells and other culture wells. An FDR below 0.05, an odds ratio above 5, and a productive frequency above 0.1% in at least two of three replicate wells were required for clones to be considered positive. A clonotype was classed as cross-reactive if the clonotype showed significant expansion both in SARS-CoV-2 spike wells and in at least one common cold coronavirus spike condition. Using R version 3.6.1, CDR3 homology was evaluated through Levenshtein distances (stringdist) along with unrooted phylogenetic trees (ape). TCRdb reprocessed the public reads (quality trimming at Q25 with fastp, clone calling with MiXCR) and kept in-frame beta chains. A single entry per CDR3 protein holds the most common genes and DNA from its merged rows. These V and J calls originate from TCRdb's pipeline instead of the authors' own analysis. For this sample the table gives about 27,000 distinct CDR3 sequences, of which less than 80% were detected only once. The ten top clones hold 17% of the sample.

What the treatment or condition label conveys for this sample: roughly 11-day PBMC culture with coronavirus spike peptide pools or control peptides (ViraFEST assay). To expand antigen-specific T cells with peptide pools and then pick out the expanded clonotypes through TCR sequencing, the study relied on the ViraFEST assay. Negative nucleocapsid antibody tests taken both before and after vaccination confirmed that the healthy vaccine recipients had no prior SARS-CoV-2 infection. Two million PBMCs per well were cultured in IMDM with approximately 5.2% human AB serum and roughly 9.3 IU/ml IL-2, plus 10 ug/ml peptide pools. On days 3 and 7, half of the culture medium was replaced with fresh IL-2-containing medium. After around 10 days of culture, CD4+ T cells were isolated by negative selection with the EasySep CD4+ T cell isolation kit. Ficoll-Paque Plus gradient centrifugation was used to isolate PBMCs from whole blood, and the isolated PBMCs were then either used fresh or cryopreserved at -140C. Triplicate wells were generally used for each culture condition.

On this clonotype: The target of this receptor is not known. Base qualities were left out, and no much larger clone turns up one base away.

The chain couples TRBV2 to TRBJ1-5, with 7 bases in between that match TRBD1. The sequencing used CD4+ T cells from blood, cultured in vitro, collected after SARS-CoV-2 vaccination. The receptor was isolated from a human donor who received a COVID-19 vaccine. The CDR3: CASSEPKGARQPQHF. In nucleotide form, the sequence is TGTGCCAGCAGTGAACCTAAGGGGGCAAGGCAGCCCCAGCATTTT. With all but the CDR3 taken from the reference TRBV2 and TRBJ1-5 genes, the full variable domain is: EPEVTQTPSHQVTQMGQEVILRCVPISNHLYFYWYRQILGQKVEFLVSFYNNEISEKSEIFDDQFSVERPDGSNFTLKIRSTKLEDSAMYFCASSEPKGARQPQHFGDGTRLSIL.